Following are 21 T cell receptor beta chains from one sample sequenced in a study of blood T cell repertoires in COVID-19 (dated by TCRdb to 2018 to 2021). The protocol used for the library was the immunoSEQ multiplex PCR assay. TCRdb provides this immuneACCESS table in a form limited to in-frame rearrangements. Some clones are lacking; in checked studies, under half of them reflect an unresolved V gene, and why the rest are absent is not known. The sample table holds 45,000 to 55,000 clones, of which over 65% were seen once. The top ten hold about 5.8% of the sample. Sequencing was performed on peripheral blood. The source is a human donor in a cohort sampled during active COVID-19.

The V and J genes are TRBV12-3 or TRBV12-4 and TRBJ1-2, with D tentatively TRBD1 (6 bases). The length of the CDR3 is 12 residues. V lost 6 bases to trimming and J lost 5 bases, with 10 bases between them. For the CDR3, the DNA is TGTGCCAGCAGCCTACAGGGATATGGCTACACCTTC. Amino acid sequence: CASSLQGYGYTF.

The rearrangement uses TRBV24-1 and TRBJ2-5, with a weak D call TRBD1 (6 bases). In germline, CDR1 is KGHDR, CDR2 SFDVKD. The ends were cut back, 10 bases at V and 8 bases at J, with 22 bases in the middle. There are 14 residues in the CDR3. CDR3 in amino acids: CATNSGDLLGTQYF. The CDR3 DNA sequence: TGTGCCACAAACTCAGGGGATCTTCTAGGAACCCAGTACTTC.

The chain uses TRBV14 and TRBJ2-5; tentative D call: TRBD1 (6 bases). V gave up 3 bases and J gave up 4 bases, with 15 bases separating them. Germline V gives CDR1 SGHDN, CDR2 FVKESK. There are 15 residues in the CDR3. This CDR3 is CASSHGTTGPETQYF. The DNA for the CDR3 is TGTGCCAGCAGCCACGGGACGACAGGCCCAGAGACCCAGTACTTC.

Worth noting for this clone: This same CDR3 is encoded by further DNA sequences in the sample. The chain links TRBV18 to TRBJ1-2; maybe TRBD1 (5 bases). Deletions cut 0 bases from V and 9 bases from J, with 14 bases between. Germline V gene sequence: CDR1 KGHSH, CDR2 LQKENI. The CDR3 covers 14 residues. CDR3 region: CASSPPGQGGRYTF. CDR3 nucleotide sequence: TGTGCCAGCTCACCACCGGGGCAGGGCGGTCGCTACACCTTC. Full variable domain (rest looked up from reference TRBV18 and TRBJ1-2): NAGVMQNPRHLVRRRGQEARLRCSPMKGHSHVYWYRQLPEEGLKFMVYLQKENIIDESGMPKERFSAEFPKEGPSILRIQQVVRGDSAAYFCASSPPGQGGRYTFGSGTRLTVV.

The J gene is TRBJ2-1, the V gene TRBV9, with 7 bases matching TRBD1. This CDR3 has 16 residues. The germline CDR1 and CDR2 sequences are SGDLS and YYNGEE. V was clipped by 6 bases and J by 3 bases; unmatched bases: 12. CDR3 residues: CASNALRQGLYNEQFF. The DNA of the CDR3 is TGTGCCAGCAACGCTCTTCGACAGGGCCTCTACAATGAGCAGTTCTTC.

The chain has TRBV7-3 and TRBJ2-1; 10 bases are shared with TRBD2. There are 15 residues in the CDR3. Germline loops: CDR1 SGHTA, CDR2 FQGTGA. The trim removed 1 base at V and 6 bases at J, leaving 3 bases unmatched. CDR3 bases: TGTGCCAGCAGCTTAAGAGCGGGGGGGCTCAATGAGCAGTTCTTC. This codes for CASSLRAGGLNEQFF.

This chain joins TRBV5-1 and TRBJ2-3; a weak D match, TRBD2 (6 bases). V gave up 1 base and J gave up 0 bases, with 30 bases separating them. The CDR3 contains 22 residues. Germline V gives CDR1 SGHRS, CDR2 YFSETQ. The CDR3 reads CASSLYGRGALGPTTSTDTQYF. The CDR3 DNA is TGCGCCAGCAGCTTGTATGGGCGGGGCGCTTTGGGTCCCACCACCAGCACAGATACGCAGTATTTT.

This rearrangement joins TRBV7-9 to TRBJ2-3; D is possibly TRBD2 (6 bases). Trimming pared 5 bases from V and 4 bases from J, leaving 19 bases between. This CDR3 spans 16 amino acids. Germline values: CDR1 SEHNR, CDR2 FQNEAQ (reference sequence). The CDR3 DNA follows: TGTGCCAGCAGCCCCGCGGGCGCGGGGAGCCCAGATACGCAGTATTTT. This gives the protein CASSPAGAGSPDTQYF.

This clone was observed a single time. This rearrangement joins TRBV27 to TRBJ1-3; D unresolved. CDR3 length: 14 amino acids. CDR1 and CDR2 (germline): MNHEY, SMNVEV (reference sequence). The ends were cut back, 8 bases at V and 0 bases at J, with 11 bases in the middle. CDR3: CASRPGSSGNTIYF. CDR3 nucleotide sequence: TGTGCCAGCCGGCCGGGTTCCTCTGGAAACACCATATATTTT.

At least ten counts were recorded for this clone. The V gene is TRBV12-3 or TRBV12-4, the J gene TRBJ1-2; D not certain. With 2 bases removed from V and 7 bases from J, the gap between germline ends came to 8 bases. The CDR3 totals 12 residues. The CDR3 loop reads CASSLNPSGYTF. For the CDR3, the DNA is TGTGCCAGCAGTTTAAATCCGAGTGGCTACACCTTC.

This chain uses TRBV19 with TRBJ1-1; a weak D match, TRBD1 (6 bases). The CDR3 covers 12 residues. V lost 7 bases and J lost 6, with 12 bases in between. Germline values: CDR1 LNHDA, CDR2 SQIVND (reference sequence). The CDR3 DNA reads as TGTGCCAGTACTACAGGGTGGTCTGAAGCTTTCTTT. Amino acid sequence: CASTTGWSEAFF.

The chain has TRBV10-3 and TRBJ1-6, with 7 bases matching TRBD1. Unmatched junction bases numbered 9, after V lost 8 bases and J lost 5 bases. The CDR3 runs to 15 residues. Per the germline V gene, CDR1 is ENHRY and CDR2 is SYGVKD. Here the CDR3 reads CAISPGDRDNSPLHF. CDR3 nucleotides: TGTGCCATCTCCCCCGGGGACAGAGATAATTCACCCCTCCACTTT.

The chain couples TRBV18 to TRBJ1-1; D possibly corresponds to TRBD1 (5 bases). Germline CDR1 is KGHSH and CDR2 is LQKENI. This CDR3 is built from 14 residues. The V end was cut by 3 bases, the J end by 4 bases, with 12 bases between. The CDR3 loop is CASSPGRVTTEAFF. The CDR3 DNA reads TGTGCCAGCTCACCCGGCAGGGTGACCACTGAAGCTTTCTTT.

In this sample, this clone turned up once. The rearrangement joins TRBV5-4 to TRBJ1-2, with a weak D call TRBD1 (6 bases). In germline, CDR1 is SGHNT, CDR2 YYREEE (reference sequence). The CDR3 consists of 18 residues. V lost 3 bases and J 4 bases, leaving 25 bases between the germline ends. For the CDR3, the DNA is TGTGCCAGCAGCTGGTCGGGTTCGTTAACAGGGAAGGCCTATGGCTACACCTTC. It encodes CASSWSGSLTGKAYGYTF.

The chain joins TRBV4-3 to TRBJ1-5, with 7 positions matching TRBD1. CDR3 length equals 15 residues. With V trimmed by 3 bases and J by 3 bases, 5 bases remained unmatched. CDR1 LGHNA and CDR2 YSLEER come from the germline V gene. CDR3 in DNA: TGCGCCAGCAGCCAGGAACAGGGGTACAATCAGCCCCAGCATTTT. It is translated as CASSQEQGYNQPQHF.

This chain joins TRBV5-5 and TRBJ1-2, with 7 bases that match TRBD1. The CDR3 is 16 amino acids. Trimming removed 0 bases from V and 7 bases from J; junction bases left unmatched: 12. Germline-derived CDR1 and CDR2 are SGHKS and YYEKEE (reference sequence). CDR3 nucleotides: TGTGCCAGCAGCTTGGGGTGGGACAGTAGCCAAGGTGGCTACACCTTC. Amino acids: CASSLGWDSSQGGYTF.

The chain uses TRBV5-4 and TRBJ1-2, with D maybe TRBD1 (5 bases). This CDR3 region has 15 residues. Germline CDR1 and CDR2: SGHNT and YYREEE (reference sequence). The germline V and J ends were trimmed by 2 bases and 8 bases, with 19 bases remaining between them. The CDR3 nucleotides are TGTGCCAGCAGCTTACCGCCCCCGCAGGGCCGGGGCTACACCTTC. As protein: CASSLPPPQGRGYTF.

This chain joins TRBV19 and TRBJ1-1; a weak D match, TRBD1 (5 bases). The ends were cut back, 8 bases at V and 5 bases at J, with 12 bases in the middle. Germline CDR1 and CDR2: LNHDA and SQIVND (reference sequence). The CDR3 runs 12 residues. Here the CDR3 DNA reads TGTGCCAGTCATGGACACCCAACTGAAGCTTTCTTT. This encodes CASHGHPTEAFF. Together with reference TRBV19 and TRBJ1-1, the CDR3 gives the full variable domain: DGGITQSPKYLFRKEGQNVTLSCEQNLNHDAMYWYRQDPGQGLRLIYYSQIVNDFQKGDIAEGYSVSREKKESFPLTVTSAQKNPTAFYLCASHGHPTEAFFGQGTRLTVV.

The chain links TRBV11-2 to TRBJ1-1; the D is unclear. The CDR3 extends over 16 amino acids. Germline lookup yields CDR1 SGHAT and CDR2 FQNNGV. Trimming removed 5 bases from V and 1 base from J, with 17 bases in between. DNA for the CDR3: TGTGCCAGCAGCGAACGGACGGGATCACCGAACACTGAAGCTTTCTTT. Its protein is CASSERTGSPNTEAFF. Full variable domain (missing parts from reference TRBV11-2 and TRBJ1-1): EAGVAQSPRYKIIEKRQSVAFWCNPISGHATLYWYQQILGQGPKLLIQFQNNGVVDDSQLPKDRFSAERLKGVDSTLKIQPAKLEDSAVYLCASSERTGSPNTEAFFGQGTRLTVV.

The V gene is TRBV24-1, the J gene TRBJ1-5, with D tentatively TRBD1 (5 bases). The germline V gene encodes CDR1 KGHDR and CDR2 SFDVKD. The CDR3 is 16 residues long. Trimming stripped 5 bases from V and 2 bases from J, with 15 bases between. The CDR3 DNA follows: TGTGCCACCAGTGCCCTCAGGGTTTCGGGCAATCAGCCCCAGCATTTT. This sequence encodes CATSALRVSGNQPQHF.

The V gene is TRBV7-8, the J gene TRBJ2-2; perhaps TRBD2 as D (6 bases). Germline V gene data show CDR1 as SGHVS and CDR2 as FQNEAQ. Trimming removed 4 bases at V and 1 base at J, with 10 bases between. CDR3 size: 15 residues. In nucleotides, the CDR3 is TGTGCCAGCAGCTCCGGGACTCAGAACACCGGGGAGCTGTTTTTT. Residues: CASSSGTQNTGELFF.